The text below deals with one T cell receptor (beta chain). Its target is unknown. The data were obtained in a study of long-term antiretroviral therapy in people with HIV. Study-level points and caveats: It was observed that HIV repertoires exhibited narrower CDR3 length ranges than controls.

Every participant gave one or more pre-ART and two or more post-ART PBMC samples. The CDR3 is 14 amino acids. Germline CDR1 LNHDA, CDR2 SQIVND (reference sequence). The V end lost 6 bases, the J end lost 3 bases, and 12 bases lay between the germline ends. A v3.0 immunoSEQ assay was performed at survey level. Using immunoSEQ multiplex PCR, the repertoire was profiled, and TCRdb retains in-frame clones only, with some absent. The data contain more than 20,000 clones, 65% to 90% of them seen just once; the ten biggest clones take up roughly 7%. The J gene is TRBJ2-1, the V gene TRBV19, with D unclear. The TCR comes from a woman in her twenties or thirties with HIV. The source material was unsorted PBMCs, sampled 1.8 years before starting antiretroviral therapy. CDR3 protein: CASSTTRSYNEQFF. CDR3 sequence (DNA): TGTGCCAGTAGCACTACTCGTAGCTACAATGAGCAGTTCTTC.